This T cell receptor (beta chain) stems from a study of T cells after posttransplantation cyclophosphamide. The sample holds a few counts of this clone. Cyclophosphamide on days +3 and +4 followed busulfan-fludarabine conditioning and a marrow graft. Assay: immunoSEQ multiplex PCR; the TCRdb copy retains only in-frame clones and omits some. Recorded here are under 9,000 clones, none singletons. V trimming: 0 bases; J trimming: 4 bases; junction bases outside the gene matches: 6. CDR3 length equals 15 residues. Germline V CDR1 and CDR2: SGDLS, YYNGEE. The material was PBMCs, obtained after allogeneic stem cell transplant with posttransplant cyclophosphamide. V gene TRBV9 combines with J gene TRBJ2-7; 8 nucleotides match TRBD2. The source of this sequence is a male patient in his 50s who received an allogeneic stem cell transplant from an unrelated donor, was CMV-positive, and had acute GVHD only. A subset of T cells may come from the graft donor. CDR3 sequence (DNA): TGTGCCAGCAGCGTAGGAAATAGCGGGGTATACGAGCAGTACTTC. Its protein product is CASSVGNSGVYEQYF.